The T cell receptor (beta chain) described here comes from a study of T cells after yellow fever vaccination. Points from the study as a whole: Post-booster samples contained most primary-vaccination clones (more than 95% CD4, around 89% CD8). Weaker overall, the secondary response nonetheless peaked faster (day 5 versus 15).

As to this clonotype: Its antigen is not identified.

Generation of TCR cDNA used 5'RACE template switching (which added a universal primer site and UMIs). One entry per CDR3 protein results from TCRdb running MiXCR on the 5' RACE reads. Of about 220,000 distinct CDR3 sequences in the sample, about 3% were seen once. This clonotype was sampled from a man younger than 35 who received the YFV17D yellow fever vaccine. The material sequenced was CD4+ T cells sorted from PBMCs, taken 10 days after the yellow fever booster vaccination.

CDR3 coding DNA: TGTGCCAGCAGTTCGGGCCATTGGGTGTTTTTT. Its protein is CASSSGHWVFF. This rearrangement joins TRBV6-2 or TRBV6-3 to TRBJ1-4; unclear D gene. In germline, CDR1 is MNHEY, CDR2 SVGEGT. The CDR3 extends over 11 amino acids. The V gene lost 4 bases and the J gene lost 15 bases, with 12 bases spanning the gap.